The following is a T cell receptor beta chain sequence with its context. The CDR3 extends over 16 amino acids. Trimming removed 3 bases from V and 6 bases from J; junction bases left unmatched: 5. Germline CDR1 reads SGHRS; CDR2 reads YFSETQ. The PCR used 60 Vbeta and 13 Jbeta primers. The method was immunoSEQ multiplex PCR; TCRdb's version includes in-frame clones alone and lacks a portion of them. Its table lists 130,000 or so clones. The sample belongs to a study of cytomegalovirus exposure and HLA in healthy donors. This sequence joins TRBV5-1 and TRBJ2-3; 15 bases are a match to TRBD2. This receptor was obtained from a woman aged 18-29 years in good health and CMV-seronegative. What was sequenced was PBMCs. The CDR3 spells CASSSGTSGRFDTQYF. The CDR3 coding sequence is TGCGCCAGCAGCTCAGGGACTAGCGGGAGGTTCGATACGCAGTATTTT.